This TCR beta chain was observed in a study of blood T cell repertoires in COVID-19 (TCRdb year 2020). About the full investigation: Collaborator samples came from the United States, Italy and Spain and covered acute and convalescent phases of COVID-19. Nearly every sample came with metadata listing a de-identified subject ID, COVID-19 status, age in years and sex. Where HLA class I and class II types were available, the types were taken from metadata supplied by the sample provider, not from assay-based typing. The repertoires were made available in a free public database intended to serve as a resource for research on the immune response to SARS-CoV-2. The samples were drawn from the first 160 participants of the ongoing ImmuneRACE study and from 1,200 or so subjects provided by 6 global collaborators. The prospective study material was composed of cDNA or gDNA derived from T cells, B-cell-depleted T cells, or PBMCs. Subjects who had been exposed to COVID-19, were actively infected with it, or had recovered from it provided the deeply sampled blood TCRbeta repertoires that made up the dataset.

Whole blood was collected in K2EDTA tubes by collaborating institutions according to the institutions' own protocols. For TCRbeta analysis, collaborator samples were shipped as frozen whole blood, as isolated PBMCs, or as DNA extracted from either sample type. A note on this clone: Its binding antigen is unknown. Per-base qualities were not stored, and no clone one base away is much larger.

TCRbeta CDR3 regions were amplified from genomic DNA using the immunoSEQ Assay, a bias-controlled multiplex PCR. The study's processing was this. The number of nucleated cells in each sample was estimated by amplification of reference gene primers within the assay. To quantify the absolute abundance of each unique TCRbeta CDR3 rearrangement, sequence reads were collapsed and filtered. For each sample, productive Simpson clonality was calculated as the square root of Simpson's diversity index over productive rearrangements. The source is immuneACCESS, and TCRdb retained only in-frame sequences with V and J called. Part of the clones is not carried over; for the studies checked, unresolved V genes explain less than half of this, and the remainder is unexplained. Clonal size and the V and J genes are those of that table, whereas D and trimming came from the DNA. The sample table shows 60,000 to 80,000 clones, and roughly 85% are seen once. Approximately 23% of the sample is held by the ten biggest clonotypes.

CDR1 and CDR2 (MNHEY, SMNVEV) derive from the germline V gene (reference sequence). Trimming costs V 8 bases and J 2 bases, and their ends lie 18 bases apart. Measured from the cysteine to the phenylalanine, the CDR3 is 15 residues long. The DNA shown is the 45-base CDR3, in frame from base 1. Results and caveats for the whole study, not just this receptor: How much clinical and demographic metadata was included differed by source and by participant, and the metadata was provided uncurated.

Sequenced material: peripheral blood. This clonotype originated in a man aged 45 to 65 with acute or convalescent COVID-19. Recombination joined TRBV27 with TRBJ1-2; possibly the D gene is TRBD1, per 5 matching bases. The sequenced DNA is TGTGCCAGCTCTCTTAACAGGCCAGGGAACTATGGCTACACCTTC. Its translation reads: CASSLNRPGNYGYTF.